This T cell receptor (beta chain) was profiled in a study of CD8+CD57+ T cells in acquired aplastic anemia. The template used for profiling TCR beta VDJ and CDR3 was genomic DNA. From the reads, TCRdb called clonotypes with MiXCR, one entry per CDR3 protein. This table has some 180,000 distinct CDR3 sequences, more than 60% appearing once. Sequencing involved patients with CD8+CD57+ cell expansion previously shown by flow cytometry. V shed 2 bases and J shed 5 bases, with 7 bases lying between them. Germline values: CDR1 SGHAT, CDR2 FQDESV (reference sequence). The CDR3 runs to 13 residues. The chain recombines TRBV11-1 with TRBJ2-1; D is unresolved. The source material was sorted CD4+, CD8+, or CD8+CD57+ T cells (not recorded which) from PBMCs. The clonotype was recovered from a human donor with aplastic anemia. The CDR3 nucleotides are TGTGCCAGCAGCTTACGCCCCAACAATGAGCAGTTCTTC. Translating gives CASSLRPNNEQFF.